The next 25 T cell receptor beta chains were all read from a single sample in a study of shared clonotypes between healthy human individuals. Data came from immunoSEQ multiplex PCR; TCRdb stores just in-frame clones and leaves some out. This sample has around 2,100,000 clones; just under 95% occur once, and the top ten carry approximately 1.2%. Selected positively for CCR7 and CD45RO-negative, naive CD8 cells excluded terminally differentiated effector memory CD45RA+ cells. The source material was naive CD8+ T cells sorted from blood. These receptor sequences come from a young man in good health.

The J gene is TRBJ2-1, the V gene TRBV15, with 8 bases lining up with TRBD2. Germline values: CDR1 LNHNV, CDR2 YYDKDF (reference sequence). J gave up 3 bases and V 5 bases, and 6 bases lay outside the gene matches. There are 15 residues in the CDR3. The CDR3 protein is CATSFQAGDYNEQFF. CDR3 DNA: TGTGCCACCAGCTTTCAAGCGGGAGACTACAATGAGCAGTTCTTC.

The chain has TRBV7-9 and TRBJ1-2; 9 bases agree with TRBD1. Germline trimming cut 5 bases from V and 0 bases from J; bases unmatched to any gene: 7. Germline V gene sequence: CDR1 SEHNR, CDR2 FQNEAQ (reference sequence). The length of the CDR3 is 16 residues. In DNA form, the CDR3 reads TGTGCCAGCAGCAATGGGACAGGGTTAGCTAACTATGGCTACACCTTC. Translation gives CASSNGTGLANYGYTF.

This clone has only one observation. The chain joins TRBV27 to TRBJ2-1, with 9 bases identical to TRBD1. CDR1 and CDR2 (germline): MNHEY, SMNVEV (reference sequence). V lost 3 bases and J lost 8; bases outside the gene matches: 8. The CDR3 has 15 amino acids. The DNA for the CDR3 is TGTGCCAGCAGTTTCGCCCGACAGGGGGGGTATGAGCAGTTCTTC. This gives the protein CASSFARQGGYEQFF.

The V and J genes are TRBV28 and TRBJ1-4, with D possibly matching TRBD1 (5 bases). Germline V gene data show CDR1 as MDHEN and CDR2 as SYDVKM. V dropped 8 bases and J dropped 7 bases, with 14 bases sitting between them. The CDR3 consists of 13 residues. In nucleotides, the CDR3 is TGTGCCAGCGGGAGGGGCATTGGTGAAAAACTGTTTTTT. It encodes CASGRGIGEKLFF.

This chain uses TRBV5-6 with TRBJ2-7, with 7 positions matching TRBD2. The CDR3 is made up of 13 amino acids. Germline V gene sequence: CDR1 SGHDT, CDR2 YYEEEE. The V segment lost 10 bases and the J segment 0 bases; nucleotides outside the gene matches: 7. The CDR3 DNA is TGTGCCGGTGGGGTAGCGGGCTCCTACGAGCAGTACTTC. Translated, it gives CAGGVAGSYEQYF.

The chain is built from TRBV4-1 and TRBJ2-7, with 10 nucleotides matching TRBD1. The CDR3 runs 18 residues. The germline gives CDR1 MGHRA, CDR2 YSYEKL. V shed 4 bases and J 2 bases; nucleotides not matched to a gene: 14. The CDR3 DNA follows: TGCGCCAGCAGCCCCACTGGGACAGGGGACGGGAGAACCTACGAGCAGTACTTC. Translation gives CASSPTGTGDGRTYEQYF.

As DNA, the CDR3 is TGCGCCAGCAGCCAAGATCTGGGCAGGGAAGACTATGGCTACACCTTC. This encodes CASSQDLGREDYGYTF. This chain links TRBV4-1 with TRBJ1-2; a weak D match, TRBD1 (5 bases). V shed 0 bases and J shed 3 bases, with 14 bases lying between them. This CDR3 has 16 residues. Germline V gives CDR1 MGHRA, CDR2 YSYEKL.

The chain employs TRBV5-4 and TRBJ1-1; D is uncertain. CDR1 and CDR2 (germline): SGHNT, YYREEE (reference sequence). There are 13 residues in the CDR3. The V and J ends lost 2 bases and 2 bases respectively, with 7 bases between them. Here the CDR3 DNA reads TGTGCCAGCAGCTTCCGATCCAACACTGAAGCTTTCTTT. Protein product: CASSFRSNTEAFF.

The chain has TRBV9 and TRBJ2-3; D is unresolved. The CDR3 length is 15 residues. Germline loops: CDR1 SGDLS, CDR2 YYNGEE. Trimming took off 0 bases at V and 0 bases at J, with 8 bases between the two ends. CDR3 amino acids: CASSVGSTSTDTQYF. The CDR3 nucleotides read TGTGCCAGCAGCGTAGGCTCTACTAGCACAGATACGCAGTATTTT.

This chain joins TRBV9 and TRBJ2-1, with 11 bases aligning to TRBD2. Germline loops: CDR1 SGDLS, CDR2 YYNGEE. Trimming removed 0 bases from V and 7 bases from J; junction bases left unmatched: 3. This CDR3 has 15 amino acids. CDR3 nucleotides: TGTGCCAGCAGCGTAGGACTAGCGGGACCTAATGAGCAGTTCTTC. Protein sequence: CASSVGLAGPNEQFF.

V and J are TRBV23-1 and TRBJ1-1; D uncertain. TRBV23-1 is an ORF, and what it does is uncertain. The V gene lost 8 bases and the J gene lost 1 base, with 8 bases spanning the gap. The CDR3 spans 12 residues. CDR3 nucleotide sequence: TGCGCCAGCGAGGCATCGAACACTGAAGCTTTCTTT. Its translation: CASEASNTEAFF.

This clone was counted a single time. The CDR3 bases are TGTGCCACCTCTACGCACAGGGATTCCTACGAGCAGTACTTC. Protein: CATSTHRDSYEQYF. The chain is built from TRBV15 and TRBJ2-7; tentatively, D is TRBD1 (6 bases). Germline assignment: CDR1 LNHNV and CDR2 YYDKDF (reference sequence). Deletions cut 8 bases from V and 1 base from J, with 15 bases between. The CDR3 runs to 14 residues.

J is TRBJ2-3 and V is TRBV21-1; the D segment call TRBD1 is taken from the table without a DNA check. TRBV21-1 is recorded as a pseudogene. The CDR3 totals 17 residues. CDR3 sequence reads: CASSPHLRTGWLDTQYF. The CDR3, as DNA: TGTGCCAGCAGCCCACACCTCCGGACAGGGTGGTTGGATACGCAGTATTTT.

V is TRBV6-5 and J is TRBJ2-7, with D possibly TRBD1 on 5 matching bases. Trimming left V 0 bases short and J 1 base short, with 10 bases between. The CDR3 has 15 residues. Per germline, CDR1 MNHEY and CDR2 SVGAGI. The chain's CDR3 is CASSYSAGQSYEQYF. In DNA, the CDR3 is TGTGCCAGCAGTTACTCGGCAGGGCAATCCTACGAGCAGTACTTC.

This sequence joins TRBV4-3 and TRBJ1-2, with D tentatively TRBD1 (5 bases). Germline V gene sequence: CDR1 LGHNA, CDR2 YSLEER. CDR3 length: 14 residues. V was pared by 4 bases and J by 3 bases, with 12 bases between. CDR3 DNA: TGCGCCAGCAGCCCGGCGGTGGGGGACTATGGCTACACCTTC. This translates into CASSPAVGDYGYTF.

V usage is TRBV2 and J usage is TRBJ2-3; 7 bases align to TRBD1. Germline trimming cut 6 bases from V and 4 bases from J; bases unmatched to any gene: 1. The CDR3 has 12 residues. Per the germline V gene, CDR1 is SNHLY and CDR2 is FYNNEI. For the CDR3, the DNA is TGTGCCAGCAGCCAGGGGGCAGATACGCAGTATTTT. It yields the protein CASSQGADTQYF.

The chain combines TRBV10-2 with TRBJ1-2, with D possibly being TRBD1 (5 bases). This CDR3 comprises 16 residues. CDR1 and CDR2 from the germline V gene are WSHSY and SAAADI. V shed 0 bases and J shed 4 bases, with 15 bases lying between them. The CDR3: CASSESGQHSSYGYTF. Here the CDR3 DNA reads TGCGCCAGCAGTGAGTCGGGGCAGCACTCAAGCTATGGCTACACCTTC.

This clone came up once. This chain links TRBV10-2 with TRBJ1-1; 8 bases are a match to TRBD1. CDR1 is WSHSY, CDR2 SAAADI, per germline. The length of the CDR3 is 16 residues. Trimming at V came to 6 bases and at J to 4 bases, leaving 13 bases not matched to a gene. CDR3 loop: CASRENRGGGGTEAFF. DNA of the CDR3: TGCGCCAGCAGGGAGAACAGGGGGGGCGGGGGCACTGAAGCTTTCTTT.

The V and J genes are TRBV27 and TRBJ1-2; D perhaps matches TRBD1 (6 bases). Germline-derived CDR1 and CDR2 are MNHEY and SMNVEV (reference sequence). The CDR3 covers 15 residues. Trimming removed 3 bases from V and 5 bases from J, with 16 bases in between. As DNA, the CDR3 is TGTGCCAGCAGTTTCAGTCCGGGGGCGAGTTATGGCTACACCTTC. This translates into CASSFSPGASYGYTF.

This chain links TRBV4-3 with TRBJ2-1; 7 bases agree with TRBD2. CDR1 and CDR2 from the germline V gene are LGHNA and YSLEER. This CDR3 region has 15 residues. V gave up 1 base and J gave up 2 bases; unmatched junction bases: 2. CDR3 DNA: TGCGCCAGCAGCCAAGGACTAGCTCCCTACAATGAGCAGTTCTTC. Protein: CASSQGLAPYNEQFF.

CDR3 in amino acids: CASSLSHSYGYTF. The DNA for the CDR3 is TGTGCCAGCAGCTTATCGCACAGCTATGGCTACACCTTC. The chain links TRBV7-3 to TRBJ1-2, with D hard to call. Trimming pared 2 bases from V and 4 bases from J, leaving 8 bases between. Germline V gene lookup returns CDR1 SGHTA and CDR2 FQGTGA. The CDR3 has 13 amino acids.

The chain has TRBV7-9 and TRBJ1-6; perhaps TRBD1 as D (5 bases). V was cut by 7 bases and J by 4 bases, with 17 bases left in between. Looked up from germline, CDR1 is SEHNR and CDR2 is FQNEAQ (reference sequence). This CDR3 is 16 amino acids long. Here the CDR3 reads CASTKTESMYNSPLHF. The CDR3 DNA follows: TGTGCCAGCACCAAGACAGAGAGCATGTATAATTCACCCCTCCACTTT.

The chain couples TRBV30 to TRBJ2-7; D is unresolved. The CDR3 spans 13 residues. The ends were cut back, 5 bases at V and 0 bases at J, with 11 bases in the middle. Germline assignment: CDR1 GTSNPN and CDR2 SVGIG (reference sequence). CDR3 DNA sequence: TGTGCCTGGGACCACTTGCTCTCCTACGAGCAGTACTTC. This translates into CAWDHLLSYEQYF. The variable domain in full, completed from reference TRBV30 and TRBJ2-7, reads SQTIHQWPATLVQPVGSPLSLECTVEGTSNPNLYWYRQAAGRGLQLLFYSVGIGQISSEVPQNLSASRPQDRQFILSSKKLLLSDSGFYLCAWDHLLSYEQYFGPGTRLTVT.

J is TRBJ1-1 and V is TRBV21-1. TRBV21-1 is listed as a pseudogene. The CDR3 is 11 amino acids. In DNA form, the CDR3 reads TGTGCCTTTTTTCCCGTTGCCCAAGCTTTCTTT. This encodes CAFFPVAQAFF.

This clone came up once. This same CDR3 is encoded by further DNA sequences in the sample. The chain employs TRBV27 and TRBJ1-5; 8 nucleotides line up with TRBD1. The CDR3 totals 14 residues. Germline CDR1 reads MNHEY; CDR2 reads SMNVEV (reference sequence). V shed 5 bases and J 2 bases; nucleotides not matched to a gene: 2. CDR3: CASSPGGGNQPQHF. CDR3 bases: TGTGCCAGCAGTCCAGGGGGCGGCAATCAGCCCCAGCATTTT.